Below, 19 T cell receptor beta chains from the same sample are listed, as sequenced in a study of blood T cell repertoires in COVID-19. Some clones are missing from TCRdb's copy, which holds only in-frame ones; the method was immunoSEQ multiplex PCR. The repertoire includes about 140,000 clones, around nine tenths of them detected once, and 3.5% to 4.5% sits in the top ten. The specimen was peripheral blood. The source of these receptors is a woman aged 40 to 50 with acute or convalescent COVID-19.

This clone was recorded once. The chain couples TRBV2 to TRBJ1-2, with TRBD1 matching 7 bases. Germline-derived CDR1 and CDR2 are SNHLY and FYNNEI. This CDR3 has 18 amino acids. V shed 4 bases and J 1 base; nucleotides not matched to a gene: 15. Here the CDR3 reads CASSGPGTENDYNYGYTF. The CDR3 nucleotides read TGTGCCAGCAGTGGGCCCGGGACAGAAAACGACTATAACTATGGCTACACCTTC.

The V and J genes are TRBV9 and TRBJ2-1, with 12 bases fitting TRBD2. J gave up 8 bases and V 4 bases, and 7 bases lay outside the gene matches. Germline loops: CDR1 SGDLS, CDR2 YYNGEE. The length of the CDR3 is 15 residues. In DNA form, the CDR3 reads TGTGCCAGCAGCCCCGGGACTAGCGGGTGGGATGAGCAGTTCTTC. It specifies CASSPGTSGWDEQFF.

The V call is TRBV5-1, the J call TRBJ2-3; 8 nucleotides line up with TRBD2. From germline, CDR1 is SGHRS and CDR2 YFSETQ. Losses at the gene ends were 4 bases for V and 3 bases for J; bases not matched to a gene: 4. This CDR3 comprises 14 residues. This CDR3 reads CASSPGGETDTQYF. CDR3 bases: TGCGCCAGCAGCCCGGGAGGGGAGACAGATACGCAGTATTTT.

V usage is TRBV4-1 and J usage is TRBJ2-7; possible D gene TRBD1, 6 bases. The V end was cut by 1 base, the J end by 1 base, with 8 bases between. The CDR3 runs to 14 residues. Germline-derived CDR1 and CDR2 are MGHRA and YSYEKL. The CDR3 sequence is CASSQGDTSYEQYF. CDR3 bases: TGCGCCAGCAGCCAAGGGGACACTTCCTACGAGCAGTACTTC.

This clone was counted a single time. The chain has TRBV30 and TRBJ2-7, with TRBD1 identical over 7 bases. V was clipped by 2 bases and J by 4 bases; unmatched bases: 5. In germline, CDR1 is GTSNPN, CDR2 SVGIG (reference sequence). CDR3 length equals 13 residues. CDR3 coding DNA: TGTGCCTGGAGTTGGGACAGCTCGTACGAGCAGTACTTC. Its translation: CAWSWDSSYEQYF.

The chain carries TRBV7-2 and TRBJ2-7; 12 bases agree with TRBD2. The CDR3 loop spans 15 amino acids. The V gene end was trimmed by 1 base and the J gene end by 4 bases; junction bases not matched to a gene: 2. Looked up from germline, CDR1 is SGHTA and CDR2 is FQGNSA. CDR3 in amino acids: CASSLDLAGGYEQYF. The CDR3 DNA reads as TGTGCCAGCAGCTTAGATCTAGCGGGGGGGTACGAGCAGTACTTC.

The V call is TRBV10-3, the J call TRBJ1-6, with 8 bases that match TRBD1. The J segment lost 10 bases and the V segment lost 10 bases, leaving 15 bases of the junction unmatched. Germline V gene lookup returns CDR1 ENHRY and CDR2 SYGVKD. The CDR3 has 15 residues. DNA for the CDR3: TGTGCCACCTTAGCCGGGACAGGATCAGGGTCACCCCTCCACTTT. It translates to CATLAGTGSGSPLHF.

The chain has TRBV18 and TRBJ1-6; D is unresolved. Trimming pared 3 bases from V and 8 bases from J, leaving 8 bases between. Germline CDR1 reads KGHSH; CDR2 reads LQKENI. This CDR3 has 13 amino acids. The CDR3 region is CASSPQEDSPLHF. The CDR3 nucleotides are TGTGCCAGCTCACCGCAGGAGGATTCACCCCTCCACTTT.

The gene calls are TRBV4-3 and TRBJ1-1; D perhaps matches TRBD1 (5 bases). The CDR3 is made up of 15 amino acids. The germline CDR1 and CDR2 sequences are LGHNA and YSLEER. V was shortened by 2 bases and J by 6 bases, with 16 bases between the two germline ends. The CDR3 here is CASSQLVSRGSEAFF. Here the CDR3 DNA reads TGCGCCAGCAGCCAACTAGTCAGCCGGGGGTCTGAAGCTTTCTTT.

The chain recombines TRBV9 with TRBJ2-5, with TRBD1 identical over 9 bases. Germline assignment: CDR1 SGDLS and CDR2 YYNGEE. After removal of 1 base from V and 5 bases from J, the junction contained 9 bases not matched to a gene. The CDR3 runs 16 residues. CDR3 region: CASSVSGTGGYETQYF. The CDR3 bases are TGTGCCAGCAGCGTAAGCGGCACAGGGGGCTATGAGACCCAGTACTTC. Full variable domain (outside the CDR3, taken from reference TRBV9 and TRBJ2-5): DSGVTQTPKHLITATGQRVTLRCSPRSGDLSVYWYQQSLDQGLQFLIQYYNGEERAKGNILERFSAQQFPDLHSELNLSSLELGDSALYFCASSVSGTGGYETQYFGPGTRLLVL.

CDR3 coding DNA: TGTGCCAGCAGCCCCCCCACCGGGACTCCCCAACTCAATGAGCAGTTCTTC. This codes for CASSPPTGTPQLNEQFF. The chain joins TRBV7-8 to TRBJ2-1; tentative D call: TRBD2 (6 bases). The germline V gene has CDR1 SGHVS and CDR2 FQNEAQ. CDR3 length: 17 amino acids. V lost 5 bases and J 6 bases, leaving 23 bases between the germline ends.

The chain has TRBV9 and TRBJ1-2, with 10 bases aligning to TRBD1. J was trimmed by 2 bases and V by 3 bases; bases with no gene match: 4. Germline CDR1 SGDLS, CDR2 YYNGEE. The CDR3 has 15 residues. The CDR3 protein is CASSALDRGNYGYTF. The CDR3 DNA reads TGTGCCAGCAGCGCATTGGACAGGGGGAACTATGGCTACACCTTC.

This clone was detected only once. The rearrangement uses TRBV6-5 and TRBJ2-7; 9 bases fit TRBD2. The CDR3 contains 15 residues. V lost 6 bases, J lost 3 bases, and 9 bases stayed unmatched. Germline-derived CDR1 and CDR2 are MNHEY and SVGAGI. The CDR3 here is CASRPLAGSGYEQYF. In DNA form, the CDR3 reads TGTGCCAGCAGACCTCTAGCGGGGTCTGGCTACGAGCAGTACTTC.

The chain joins TRBV7-2 to TRBJ1-2, with 7 nucleotides matching TRBD1. Trimming took 5 bases from V and 3 from J; bases not matched to a gene: 6. CDR1 is SGHTA, CDR2 FQGNSA, per germline. CDR3 length equals 14 residues. CDR3 residues: CASSPLQGDYGYTF. The CDR3 DNA reads as TGTGCCAGCAGCCCCCTCCAGGGGGACTATGGCTACACCTTC. Complete variable domain (other parts from reference TRBV7-2 and TRBJ1-2): GAGVSQSPSNKVTEKGKDVELRCDPISGHTALYWYRQSLGQGLEFLIYFQGNSAPDKSGLPSDRFSAERTGGSVSTLTIQRTQQEDSAVYLCASSPLQGDYGYTFGSGTRLTVV.

This sequence joins TRBV3-1 (or the pseudogene TRBV3-2) and TRBJ2-2, with a possible D match to TRBD1 (6 bases). The CDR3 sequence is 16 residues long. V shed 0 bases and J shed 4 bases, with 12 bases lying between them. Per the germline V gene, CDR1 is LGHDT and CDR2 is YNNKEL (reference sequence). CDR3 sequence: CASSQERGTLTGELFF. CDR3 nucleotides: TGTGCCAGCAGCCAAGAGAGGGGGACCCTCACCGGGGAGCTGTTTTTT.

The genes are TRBV6-5 and TRBJ1-4, with TRBD1 matching over 10 bases. The CDR3 is 16 amino acids. Germline trimming cut 0 bases from V and 8 bases from J; bases unmatched to any gene: 6. Per germline, CDR1 MNHEY and CDR2 SVGAGI. This CDR3 is CASSYSGTGVAEKLFF. The CDR3 DNA follows: TGTGCCAGCAGTTACTCGGGGACAGGGGTCGCCGAAAAACTGTTTTTT.

This chain joins TRBV7-2 and TRBJ2-3; TRBD2 agrees at 7 bases. The CDR3 extends over 15 amino acids. J was trimmed by 3 bases and V by 3 bases; bases with no gene match: 6. Germline V lookup: CDR1 SGHTA, CDR2 FQGNSA. DNA of the CDR3: TGTGCCAGCAGCTTTTCTGCGGGGGTAACAGATACGCAGTATTTT. Its translation: CASSFSAGVTDTQYF.

The chain couples TRBV7-9 to TRBJ2-7; 8 positions match TRBD2. Losses at the gene ends were 6 bases for V and 2 bases for J; bases not matched to a gene: 3. The CDR3 consists of 13 residues. CDR1 is SEHNR, CDR2 FQNEAQ, per germline (reference sequence). This chain's CDR3 is CASRPGGPYEQYF. CDR3 coding DNA: TGTGCCAGCAGACCGGGGGGGCCCTACGAGCAGTACTTC.

The rearrangement links TRBV4-3 to TRBJ1-3; no firm D call. Trimming shortened V by 0 bases and J by 4 bases, and 4 bases separated the two germline ends. CDR3 size: 13 residues. From germline, CDR1 is LGHNA and CDR2 YSLEER. DNA for the CDR3: TGCGCCAGCAGCCAAGATCTGGGAAACACCATATATTTT. It is translated as CASSQDLGNTIYF.